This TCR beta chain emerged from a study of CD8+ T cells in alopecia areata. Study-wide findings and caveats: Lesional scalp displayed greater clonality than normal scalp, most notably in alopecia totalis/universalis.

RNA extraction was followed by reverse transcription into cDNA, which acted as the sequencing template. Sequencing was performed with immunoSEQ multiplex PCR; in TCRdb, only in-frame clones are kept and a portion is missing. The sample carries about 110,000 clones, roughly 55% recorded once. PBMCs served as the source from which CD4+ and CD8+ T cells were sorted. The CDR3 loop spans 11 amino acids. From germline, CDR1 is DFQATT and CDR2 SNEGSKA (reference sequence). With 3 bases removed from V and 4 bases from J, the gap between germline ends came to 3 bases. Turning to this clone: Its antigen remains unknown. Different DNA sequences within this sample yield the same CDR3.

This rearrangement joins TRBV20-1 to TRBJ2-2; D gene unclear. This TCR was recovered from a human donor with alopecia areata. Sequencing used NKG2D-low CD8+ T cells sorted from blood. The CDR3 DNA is TGCAGTGCTAGTGTCACCGGGGAGCTGTTTTTT. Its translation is CSASVTGELFF.